This section outlines one TCR beta chain sequence together with its context. Cohort 3 recovered donors had two negative PCRs, clearance, or symptom resolution. The data were taken from a study of blood T cell repertoires in COVID-19. TCRdb keeps only in-frame clones here, not all; method: immunoSEQ multiplex PCR. The data contain 110,000 to 150,000 clones, approximately 80% of them singletons. Germline CDR1 and CDR2: KGHSY and FQNENV. The junction had 10 bases not matched to a gene; V was cut back by 4 bases and J by 6 bases. This CDR3 is built from 17 residues. The sequencing input was PBMCs or T cells enriched from blood (not recorded which). This clonotype was sampled from a woman between 35 and 50 years old who had recovered from COVID-19. The chain joins TRBV16 to TRBJ2-1; 12 bases are shared with TRBD2. The CDR3 coding sequence is TGTGCCAGCAGCCGCCCCCAGCTAGCGGGAGGGTTCAATGAGCAGTTCTTC. This encodes CASSRPQLAGGFNEQFF.